The 8 T cell receptor beta chains reported below all come from one sample, sequenced in a study of CD4 T cells in relation to SARS-CoV-2 and coronaviruses. This table comes from immunoSEQ multiplex PCR, and its TCRdb copy is limited to in-frame clones, with some not included. The table has about 39,000 clones, about four fifths seen once. Their recognized antigens are unknown. The sequenced material came from naive CD4+ T cells from PBMCs, cultured in vitro. Subset noted: naive CD4+ T cells isolated by negative enrichment. These receptors all stem from an adult with COVID-19.

This chain links TRBV28 with TRBJ1-2; possibly TRBD1 for D (5 bases). Looked up from germline, CDR1 is MDHEN and CDR2 is SYDVKM. V gave up 3 bases and J gave up 6 bases, with 14 bases separating them. The CDR3 has 14 amino acids. The chain's CDR3 is CASSLVDRGDGYTF. The CDR3 DNA is TGTGCCAGCAGTTTGGTCGACAGAGGGGATGGCTACACCTTC.

This sequence joins TRBV7-3 and TRBJ2-7; D is undetermined. Trimming stripped 0 bases from V and 6 bases from J, with 6 bases between. This CDR3 has 12 residues. Per the germline V gene, CDR1 is SGHTA and CDR2 is FQGTGA. CDR3 sequence: CASSLTDGEQYF. The CDR3, as DNA: TGTGCCAGCAGCTTAACCGATGGCGAGCAGTACTTC. The entire variable domain, with the rest obtained from reference TRBV7-3 and TRBJ2-7, is as follows: GAGVSQTPSNKVTEKGKYVELRCDPISGHTALYWYRQSLGQGPEFLIYFQGTGAADDSGLPNDRFFAVRPEGSVSTLKIQRTERGDSAVYLCASSLTDGEQYFGPGTRLTVT.

The J gene is TRBJ1-1, the V gene TRBV28; D possibly corresponds to TRBD1 (5 bases). This CDR3 is built from 14 residues. Germline V gives CDR1 MDHEN, CDR2 SYDVKM. V was clipped by 1 base and J by 8 bases, with 14 bases between them. The chain's CDR3 is CASSLFGDRLEAFF. CDR3 DNA sequence: TGTGCCAGCAGTTTATTTGGGGACCGCTTAGAAGCTTTCTTT.

This chain links TRBV4-3 with TRBJ2-1, with 8 bases aligning to TRBD2. Germline lookup yields CDR1 LGHNA and CDR2 YSLEER. CDR3 size: 16 residues. Losses at the gene ends were 1 base for V and 5 bases for J; bases not matched to a gene: 7. The CDR3 region has the DNA TGCGCCAGCAGCCAAGGACCGGGACTAGGCAACAATGAGCAGTTCTTC. Encoded protein: CASSQGPGLGNNEQFF.

The chain combines TRBV28 with TRBJ2-5; D is unresolved. From germline, CDR1 is MDHEN and CDR2 SYDVKM. V lost 0 bases, J lost 4 bases, and 6 bases lay in between. The CDR3 totals 13 residues. CDR3 sequence: CASSLWGGETQYF. CDR3 coding DNA: TGTGCCAGCAGTTTATGGGGTGGAGAGACCCAGTACTTC.

The V and J genes are TRBV19 and TRBJ2-1; TRBD2 might be the D (6 bases). V was trimmed by 3 bases and J by 5 bases, leaving 11 bases between them. CDR1 and CDR2 (germline): LNHDA, SQIVND (reference sequence). CDR3 length: 14 amino acids. CDR3 nucleotide sequence: TGTGCCAGTAGTATCAGTGGGGGGAACAATGAGCAGTTCTTC. It yields the protein CASSISGGNNEQFF. Combining the CDR3 with reference TRBV19 and TRBJ2-1 gives the whole variable domain DGGITQSPKYLFRKEGQNVTLSCEQNLNHDAMYWYRQDPGQGLRLIYYSQIVNDFQKGDIAEGYSVSREKKESFPLTVTSAQKNPTAFYLCASSISGGNNEQFFGPGTRLTVL.

The chain has TRBV9 and TRBJ2-7; TRBD1 matches at 9 bases. With V trimmed by 0 bases and J by 2 bases, 6 bases remained unmatched. The length of the CDR3 is 16 residues. Germline assignment: CDR1 SGDLS and CDR2 YYNGEE. CDR3 in amino acids: CASSVDGGTGTYEQYF. The CDR3 DNA sequence: TGTGCCAGCAGCGTAGACGGAGGGACAGGGACCTACGAGCAGTACTTC.

The chain links TRBV7-2 to TRBJ1-1; 8 bases fit TRBD1. The junction had 7 bases not matched to a gene; V was cut back by 5 bases and J by 2 bases. This CDR3 has 15 residues. Germline CDR1 is SGHTA and CDR2 is FQGNSA. CDR3 sequence (DNA): TGTGCCAGCAGCAAGACCGGGACAGGAAACACTGAAGCTTTCTTT. Protein: CASSKTGTGNTEAFF.